The 24 T cell receptor beta chains below come from one sample, sequenced in a study of neurological immune-mediated disorders (dated by TCRdb to about 2019). The meaning of the sample's time point label: longitudinal time-point 2. The library was built by means of 5' RACE. The instrument given in TCRdb is Illumina HiSeq 2500. TCRdb ran its own pipeline on the public reads, namely fastp trimming at Q25 and MiXCR clone calling, and kept in-frame beta chains. Rows with one shared CDR3 protein collapse into an entry with the most common genes and DNA. For this sample there are about 80,000 distinct CDR3 sequences; 4.5% to 7.5% appear just once. Of the sample, 6.5% to 9% is held by the ten largest clones. Sequencing was done on a sample of PBMCs. All receptors derive from an older woman with multiple sclerosis.

This clonotype was counted at least ten times. The chain recombines TRBV12-3 or TRBV12-4 with TRBJ2-2; TRBD2 might be the D (5 bases). Deletions cut 7 bases from V and 5 bases from J, with 14 bases between. The CDR3 has 14 amino acids. The CDR3 here is CASIRTDKTGELFF. CDR3 coding DNA: TGTGCCAGCATTAGGACTGATAAAACCGGGGAGCTGTTTTTT.

This clonotype was found many times. The chain couples TRBV27 to TRBJ1-5; D gene uncertain. CDR3 length equals 15 residues. Per the germline V gene, CDR1 is MNHEY and CDR2 is SMNVEV (reference sequence). V was cut by 3 bases and J by 0 bases, with 9 bases left in between. CDR3 sequence (DNA): TGTGCCAGCAGTTTTCTCGCAAATAGCAATCAGCCCCAGCATTTT. Amino acids: CASSFLANSNQPQHF.

This clonotype has ten or more counts. The chain is built from TRBV20-1 and TRBJ2-1; 12 positions agree with TRBD1. V was pared by 3 bases and J by 5 bases, with 8 bases of the junction left unmatched. In germline, CDR1 is DFQATT, CDR2 SNEGSKA (reference sequence). The CDR3 covers 16 residues. CDR3 sequence (DNA): TGCAGTGCTAGGGGGGACAGGGGGCCCGTCGACAATGAGCAGTTCTTC. Amino acids: CSARGDRGPVDNEQFF.

This clonotype was observed many times. V usage is TRBV5-6 and J usage is TRBJ1-5; 8 bases map to TRBD1. The germline V gene encodes CDR1 SGHDT and CDR2 YYEEEE. The V gene end was trimmed by 4 bases and the J gene end by 3 bases; junction bases not matched to a gene: 12. The CDR3 is made up of 17 amino acids. DNA of the CDR3: TGTGCCAGCAGCGTGGGTTCCTGGACAGGGCTCAATCAGCCCCAGCATTTT. This encodes CASSVGSWTGLNQPQHF.

This clonotype was seen many times. The rearrangement joins TRBV3-1 to TRBJ1-5; D perhaps matches TRBD1 (6 bases). The CDR3 runs to 15 residues. V gave up 4 bases and J gave up 3 bases, with 13 bases separating them. Germline-derived CDR1 and CDR2 are LGHDT and YNNKEL (reference sequence). The CDR3 loop is CASSLQGRNNQPQHF. CDR3 bases: TGTGCCAGCAGCCTCCAGGGGAGGAACAATCAGCCCCAGCATTTT. The full variable domain, completed using reference TRBV3-1 and TRBJ1-5, is DTAVSQTPKYLVTQMGNDKSIKCEQNLGHDTMYWYKQDSKKFLKIMFSYNNKELIINETVPNRFSPKSPDKAHLNLHINSLELGDSAVYFCASSLQGRNNQPQHFGDGTRLSIL.

The chain uses TRBV5-1 and TRBJ1-2; TRBD1 aligns across 8 bases. The CDR3 contains 12 residues. The trim removed 4 bases at V and 8 bases at J, leaving 4 bases unmatched. The germline V gene has CDR1 SGHRS and CDR2 YFSETQ. The CDR3 coding sequence is TGCGCCAGCAGCCGGACAGGGAACGGCTACACCTTC. Amino acids: CASSRTGNGYTF. The full variable domain, rest sourced from reference TRBV5-1 and TRBJ1-2, is KAGVTQTPRYLIKTRGQQVTLSCSPISGHRSVSWYQQTPGQGLQFLFEYFSETQRNKGNFPGRFSGRQFSNSRSEMNVSTLELGDSALYLCASSRTGNGYTFGSGTRLTVV.

This clonotype was observed many times. The rearrangement uses TRBV29-1 and TRBJ1-2; 9 bases align to TRBD1. The CDR3 is 16 amino acids. Losses at the gene ends were 4 bases for V and 1 base for J; bases not matched to a gene: 10. Germline V gene data show CDR1 as SQVTM and CDR2 as ANQGSEA. The CDR3 DNA reads as TGCAGCGTTGTAAAGGTCGGGGACAGGGATAACTATGGCTACACCTTC. Protein sequence: CSVVKVGDRDNYGYTF.

This clonotype has a count of ten or more. This rearrangement joins TRBV27 to TRBJ1-2; 7 positions agree with TRBD1. After removal of 5 bases from V and 5 bases from J, the junction contained 11 bases not matched to a gene. Germline V gives CDR1 MNHEY, CDR2 SMNVEV (reference sequence). The CDR3 has 15 amino acids. CDR3 protein: CASSPWTGPLYGYTF. In DNA, the CDR3 is TGTGCCAGCAGTCCTTGGACAGGTCCTCTTTATGGCTACACCTTC.

In its sample, this clonotype was seen many times. The rearrangement uses TRBV19 and TRBJ1-5; TRBD1 is a possible D gene (6 bases). The CDR3 extends over 15 amino acids. Germline assignment: CDR1 LNHDA and CDR2 SQIVND (reference sequence). V was pared by 1 base and J by 2 bases, with 9 bases between. The CDR3, as DNA: TGTGCCAGTAGTATAGTCAGGGGAGGCAATCAGCCCCAGCATTTT. Translation: CASSIVRGGNQPQHF.

This clonotype has at least ten counts. The chain carries TRBV5-1 and TRBJ2-1, with D perhaps matching TRBD1 (5 bases). This CDR3 comprises 17 residues. CDR1 is SGHRS and CDR2 is YFSETQ in the germline V gene. V lost 0 bases to trimming and J lost 2 bases, with 15 bases between them. The CDR3 DNA reads TGCGCCAGCAGCTTGGAAGGGGCGGCCTGGACCTACAATGAGCAGTTCTTC. Translated, it gives CASSLEGAAWTYNEQFF.

At least ten counts were recorded for this clonotype. This sequence joins TRBV5-1 and TRBJ1-1; tentative D call: TRBD1 (6 bases). V shed 4 bases and J shed 4 bases, with 11 bases lying between them. Germline V gene data show CDR1 as SGHRS and CDR2 as YFSETQ. This CDR3 has 13 residues. This CDR3 reads CASSKGTTTEAFF. CDR3 bases: TGCGCCAGCAGCAAAGGGACAACCACTGAAGCTTTCTTT.

A remark on this clonotype: The germline gene is not matched at one end of the junction; a read error may be the cause. This sequence joins TRBV4-1 and TRBJ2-7, with TRBD1 matching 7 bases. This CDR3 region has 14 residues. Germline V gives CDR1 MGHRA, CDR2 YSYEKL. DNA for the CDR3: TGCGCCAACAGCAGTACAGGGGTCCCGTACGAGCAGTACTTC. Protein: CANSSTGVPYEQYF.

This clonotype was recorded at least ten times. The V call is TRBV4-2, the J call TRBJ2-3, with 7 bases that match TRBD2. V was clipped by 1 base and J by 2 bases; unmatched bases: 3. The CDR3 is 15 amino acids. The germline gives CDR1 LGHNA, CDR2 YNFKEQ. CDR3 protein: CASSQGAGDTDTQYF. For the CDR3, the DNA is TGTGCCAGCAGCCAAGGGGCGGGGGACACAGATACGCAGTATTTT.

This clonotype was recorded at least ten times. This chain connects TRBV20-1 to TRBJ2-6; TRBD1 or TRBD2 may be the D gene (5 bases each). Per the germline V gene, CDR1 is DFQATT and CDR2 is SNEGSKA (reference sequence). Trimming cost V 2 bases and J 0 bases, with 17 bases left between them. This CDR3 is built from 18 residues. For the CDR3, the DNA is TGCAGTGCTAGAAGCGGTACAGGTCCTCTCTCTGGGGCCAACGTCCTGACTTTC. Protein product: CSARSGTGPLSGANVLTF.

This clonotype was picked up many times. This sequence joins TRBV28 and TRBJ2-3; 13 bases line up with TRBD2. CDR1 and CDR2 (germline): MDHEN, SYDVKM. The CDR3 has 14 amino acids. V dropped 9 bases and J dropped 5; count of bases not matched to a gene: 5. Here the CDR3 reads CASSTSGGGDTQYF. The CDR3 nucleotides are TGTGCCAGTTCAACTAGCGGGGGGGGAGATACGCAGTATTTT.

Many counts were recorded for this clonotype. The chain uses TRBV15 and TRBJ1-3; D gene ambiguous. V was cut by 0 bases and J by 0 bases, with 9 bases left in between. CDR3 size: 16 residues. The V gene's germline CDR1 is LNHNV and CDR2 YYDKDF (reference sequence). The CDR3 reads CATSRDDWISGNTIYF. For the CDR3, the DNA is TGTGCCACCAGCAGAGATGATTGGATCTCTGGAAACACCATATATTTT.

This clonotype was found many times. The CDR3 reads CSATQANSPLHF. The CDR3 region has the DNA TGCAGTGCCACACAGGCCAATTCACCCCTCCACTTT. The rearrangement links TRBV20-1 to TRBJ1-6, with TRBD1 as a possible D gene (5 bases). The CDR3 runs to 12 residues. V was trimmed by 6 bases and J by 7 bases, leaving 10 bases between them. Germline CDR1 reads DFQATT; CDR2 reads SNEGSKA (reference sequence).

This clonotype was counted ten times or more. This rearrangement joins TRBV12-3 or TRBV12-4 to TRBJ2-1; 15 bases are shared with TRBD2. The CDR3 has 15 amino acids. J was trimmed by 7 bases and V by 6 bases; bases with no gene match: 4. Here the CDR3 reads CASSPGLAGGNEQFF. CDR3 sequence (DNA): TGTGCCAGCAGCCCGGGACTAGCGGGGGGTAATGAGCAGTTCTTC.

This clonotype was seen more than once but under ten times. The chain is built from TRBV25-1 and TRBJ1-1, with 10 bases aligning to TRBD1. The ends lost 1 base at V and 4 bases at J; junction bases unmatched: 6. The CDR3 loop spans 16 amino acids. From germline, CDR1 is MGHDK and CDR2 SYGVNS. Written as DNA, the CDR3 is TGTGCCAGCAGTGAATCCCGACAGGGGGCAGGCACTGAAGCTTTCTTT. This translates into CASSESRQGAGTEAFF.

This clonotype showed up many times. The chain uses TRBV5-1 and TRBJ1-1; perhaps TRBD1 as D (6 bases). This CDR3 contains 13 residues. The V and J ends lost 2 bases and 5 bases respectively, with 10 bases between them. Germline V gene lookup returns CDR1 SGHRS and CDR2 YFSETQ. The CDR3 region has the DNA TGCGCCAGCAGCTTCCAAGGGGGAACTGAAGCTTTCTTT. It is translated as CASSFQGGTEAFF.

Many counts were recorded for this clonotype. The chain couples TRBV29-1 to TRBJ2-7; tentatively, D is TRBD1 (6 bases). Germline CDR1 SQVTM, CDR2 ANQGSEA. The CDR3 spans 12 residues. V dropped 7 bases and J dropped 1 base, with 11 bases sitting between them. The CDR3 protein is CSARTDSYEQYF. CDR3 nucleotides: TGCAGCGCCCGGACAGATTCCTACGAGCAGTACTTC.

This clonotype was found many times. The genes are TRBV29-1 and TRBJ1-1; tentatively, D is TRBD1 (6 bases). Germline V CDR1 and CDR2: SQVTM, ANQGSEA. CDR3 length: 14 residues. Trimming stripped 4 bases from V and 1 base from J, with 13 bases between. The CDR3 coding sequence is TGCAGCGTTGCGACAATACAGGGGAACACTGAAGCTTTCTTT. Encoded protein: CSVATIQGNTEAFF. Using reference TRBV29-1 and TRBJ1-1 for the parts outside the CDR3, the full variable domain is SAVISQKPSRDICQRGTSLTIQCQVDSQVTMMFWYRQQPGQSLTLIATANQGSEATYESGFVIDKFPISRPNLTFSTLTVSNMSPEDSSIYLCSVATIQGNTEAFFGQGTRLTVV.

This clonotype has a count of ten or more. The chain links TRBV12-3 or TRBV12-4 to TRBJ1-1; D is uncertain. The CDR3 runs 12 residues. Trimming shortened V by 6 bases and J by 1 base, and 6 bases separated the two germline ends. CDR3 amino acids: CASSPGNTEAFF. The CDR3 region has the DNA TGTGCCAGCAGCCCAGGGAACACTGAAGCTTTCTTT.

This clonotype was observed at least ten times. The rearrangement uses TRBV10-3 and TRBJ2-3, with D maybe TRBD2 (6 bases). Germline V gene lookup returns CDR1 ENHRY and CDR2 SYGVKD. The CDR3 length is 14 residues. The ends were cut back, 4 bases at V and 3 bases at J, with 11 bases in the middle. CDR3: CAISVGGTTDTQYF. CDR3 bases: TGTGCCATCAGTGTGGGGGGTACAACAGATACGCAGTATTTT.